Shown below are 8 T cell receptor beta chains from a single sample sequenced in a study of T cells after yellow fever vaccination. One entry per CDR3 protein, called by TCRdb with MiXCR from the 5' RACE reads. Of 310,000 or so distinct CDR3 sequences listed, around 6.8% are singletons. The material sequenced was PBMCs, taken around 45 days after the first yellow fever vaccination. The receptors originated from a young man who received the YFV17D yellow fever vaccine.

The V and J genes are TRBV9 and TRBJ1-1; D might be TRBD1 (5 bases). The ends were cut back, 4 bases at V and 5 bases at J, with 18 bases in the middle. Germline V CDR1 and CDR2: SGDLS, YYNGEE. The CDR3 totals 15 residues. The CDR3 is CASSYTGTPGTEAFF. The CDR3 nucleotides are TGTGCCAGCAGCTACACCGGGACCCCAGGGACTGAAGCTTTCTTT.

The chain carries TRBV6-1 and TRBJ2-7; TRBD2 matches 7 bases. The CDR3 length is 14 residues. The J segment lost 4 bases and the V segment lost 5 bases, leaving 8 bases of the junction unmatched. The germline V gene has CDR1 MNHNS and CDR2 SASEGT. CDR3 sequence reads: CASSPQSGEYEQYF. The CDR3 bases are TGTGCCAGCAGTCCCCAAAGCGGGGAGTACGAGCAGTACTTC.

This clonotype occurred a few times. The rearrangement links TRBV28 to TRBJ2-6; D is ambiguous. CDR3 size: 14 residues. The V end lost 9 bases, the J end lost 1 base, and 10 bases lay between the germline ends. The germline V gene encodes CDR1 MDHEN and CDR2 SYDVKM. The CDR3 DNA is TGTGCCAGTCTCGACCGGTCTGGGGCCAACGTCCTGACTTTC. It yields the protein CASLDRSGANVLTF.

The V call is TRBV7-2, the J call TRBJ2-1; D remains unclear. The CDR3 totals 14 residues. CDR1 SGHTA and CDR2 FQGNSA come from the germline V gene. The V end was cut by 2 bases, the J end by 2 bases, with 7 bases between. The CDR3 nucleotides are TGTGCCAGCAGCTTAATATTCACCTACAATGAGCAGTTCTTC. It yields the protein CASSLIFTYNEQFF. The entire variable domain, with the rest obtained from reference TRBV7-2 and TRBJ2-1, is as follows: GAGVSQSPSNKVTEKGKDVELRCDPISGHTALYWYRQSLGQGLEFLIYFQGNSAPDKSGLPSDRFSAERTGGSVSTLTIQRTQQEDSAVYLCASSLIFTYNEQFFGPGTRLTVL.

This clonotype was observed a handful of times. The CDR3 is CASSEWGEKLFF. CDR3 coding DNA: TGCGCCAGCAGCGAGTGGGGTGAAAAACTGTTTTTT. The rearrangement uses TRBV4-3 and TRBJ1-4; D remains unclear. Trimming cost V 5 bases and J 7 bases, with 8 bases left between them. Germline V lookup: CDR1 LGHNA, CDR2 YSLEER. The CDR3 runs 12 residues.

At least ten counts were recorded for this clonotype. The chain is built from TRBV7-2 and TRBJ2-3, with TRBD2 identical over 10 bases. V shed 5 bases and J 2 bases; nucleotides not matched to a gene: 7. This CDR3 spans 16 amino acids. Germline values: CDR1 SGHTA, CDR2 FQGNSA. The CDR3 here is CASSLQAGGPTDTQYF. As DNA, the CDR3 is TGTGCCAGCAGCCTTCAAGCGGGGGGGCCCACAGATACGCAGTATTTT.

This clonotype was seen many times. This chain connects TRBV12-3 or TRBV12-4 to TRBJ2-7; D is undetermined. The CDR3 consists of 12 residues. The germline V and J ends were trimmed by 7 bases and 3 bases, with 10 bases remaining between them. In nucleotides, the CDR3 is TGTGCCAGCACTACAAGTGTCTACGAGCAGTACTTC. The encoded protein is CASTTSVYEQYF.

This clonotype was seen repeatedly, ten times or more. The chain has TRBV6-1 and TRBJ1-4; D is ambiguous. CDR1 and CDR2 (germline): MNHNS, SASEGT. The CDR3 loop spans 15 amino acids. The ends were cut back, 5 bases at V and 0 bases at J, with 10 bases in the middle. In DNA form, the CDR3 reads TGTGCCAGCAGTCCGGACGGTCCAACTAATGAAAAACTGTTTTTT. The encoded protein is CASSPDGPTNEKLFF.